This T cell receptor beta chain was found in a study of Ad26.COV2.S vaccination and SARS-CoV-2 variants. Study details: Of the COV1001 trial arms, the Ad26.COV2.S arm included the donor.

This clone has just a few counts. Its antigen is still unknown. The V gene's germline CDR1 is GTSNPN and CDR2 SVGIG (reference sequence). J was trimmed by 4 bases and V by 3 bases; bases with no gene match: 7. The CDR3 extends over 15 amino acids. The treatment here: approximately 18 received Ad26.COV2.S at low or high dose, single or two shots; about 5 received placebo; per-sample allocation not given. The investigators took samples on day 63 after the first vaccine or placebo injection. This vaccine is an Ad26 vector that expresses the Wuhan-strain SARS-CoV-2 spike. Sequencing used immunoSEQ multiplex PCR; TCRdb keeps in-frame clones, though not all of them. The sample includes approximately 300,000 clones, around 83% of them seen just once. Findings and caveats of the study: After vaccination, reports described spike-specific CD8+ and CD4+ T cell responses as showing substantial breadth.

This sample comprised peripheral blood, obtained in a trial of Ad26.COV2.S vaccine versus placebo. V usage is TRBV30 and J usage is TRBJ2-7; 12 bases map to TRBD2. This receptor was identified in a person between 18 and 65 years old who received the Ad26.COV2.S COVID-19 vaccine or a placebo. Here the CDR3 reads CAWSPLAGGPYEQYF. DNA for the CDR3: TGTGCCTGGAGCCCTCTAGCGGGGGGGCCATACGAGCAGTACTTC.